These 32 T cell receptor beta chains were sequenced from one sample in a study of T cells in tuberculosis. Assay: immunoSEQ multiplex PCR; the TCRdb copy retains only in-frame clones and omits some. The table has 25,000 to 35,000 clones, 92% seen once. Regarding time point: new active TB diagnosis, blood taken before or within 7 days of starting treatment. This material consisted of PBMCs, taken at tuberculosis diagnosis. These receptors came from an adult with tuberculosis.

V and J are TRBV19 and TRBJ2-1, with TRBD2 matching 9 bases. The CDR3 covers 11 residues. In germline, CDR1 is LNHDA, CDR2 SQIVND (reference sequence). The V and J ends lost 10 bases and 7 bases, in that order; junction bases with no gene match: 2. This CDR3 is CATSGGNEQFF. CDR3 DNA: TGTGCCACCAGCGGGGGGAATGAGCAGTTCTTC.

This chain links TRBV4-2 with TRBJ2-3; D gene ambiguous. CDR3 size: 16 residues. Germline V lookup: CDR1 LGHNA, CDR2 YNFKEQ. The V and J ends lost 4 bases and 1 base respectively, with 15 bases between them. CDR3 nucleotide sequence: TGTGCCAGCAGCCCCCGACTCGATACTCGCACAGATACGCAGTATTTT. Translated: CASSPRLDTRTDTQYF.

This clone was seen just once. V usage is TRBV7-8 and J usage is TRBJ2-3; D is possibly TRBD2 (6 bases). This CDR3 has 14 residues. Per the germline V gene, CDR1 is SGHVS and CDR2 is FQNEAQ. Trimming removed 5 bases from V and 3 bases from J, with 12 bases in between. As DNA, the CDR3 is TGTGCCAGCAGCCAACCCGGGGGAACAGATACGCAGTATTTT. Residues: CASSQPGGTDTQYF.

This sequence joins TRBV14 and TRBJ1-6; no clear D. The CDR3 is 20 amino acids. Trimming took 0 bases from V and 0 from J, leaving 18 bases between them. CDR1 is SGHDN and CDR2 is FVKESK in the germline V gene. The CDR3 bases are TGTGCCAGCAGCCAAGATAAGGGAGTCCCTAAAAGCTCCTATAATTCACCCCTCCACTTT. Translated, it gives CASSQDKGVPKSSYNSPLHF.

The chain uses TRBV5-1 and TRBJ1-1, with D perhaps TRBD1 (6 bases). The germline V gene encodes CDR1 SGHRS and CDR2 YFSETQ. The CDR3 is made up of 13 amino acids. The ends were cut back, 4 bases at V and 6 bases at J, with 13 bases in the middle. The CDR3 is CASSHRVAAEAFF. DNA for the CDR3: TGCGCCAGCAGCCACAGGGTGGCGGCTGAAGCTTTCTTT.

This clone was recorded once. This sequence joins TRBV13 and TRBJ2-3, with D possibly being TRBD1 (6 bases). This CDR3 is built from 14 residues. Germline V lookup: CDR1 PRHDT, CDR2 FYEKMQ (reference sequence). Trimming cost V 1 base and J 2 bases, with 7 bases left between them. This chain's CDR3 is CASSLDRDTDTQYF. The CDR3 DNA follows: TGTGCCAGCAGCTTAGACAGGGACACAGATACGCAGTATTTT.

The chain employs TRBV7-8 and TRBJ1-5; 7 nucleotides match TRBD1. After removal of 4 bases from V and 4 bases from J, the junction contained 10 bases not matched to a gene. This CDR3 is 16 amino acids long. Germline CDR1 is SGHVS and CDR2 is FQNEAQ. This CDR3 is CASSSSQGVWNQPQHF. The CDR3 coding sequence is TGTGCCAGCAGCTCGTCCCAGGGGGTATGGAATCAGCCCCAGCATTTT.

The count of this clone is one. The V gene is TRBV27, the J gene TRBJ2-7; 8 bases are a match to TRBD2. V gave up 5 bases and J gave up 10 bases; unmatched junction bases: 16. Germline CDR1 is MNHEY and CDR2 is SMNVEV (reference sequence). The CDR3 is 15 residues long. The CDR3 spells CASSAAGTSGSGQYF. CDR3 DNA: TGTGCCAGCAGTGCCGCCGGGACTAGTGGTTCGGGTCAGTACTTC.

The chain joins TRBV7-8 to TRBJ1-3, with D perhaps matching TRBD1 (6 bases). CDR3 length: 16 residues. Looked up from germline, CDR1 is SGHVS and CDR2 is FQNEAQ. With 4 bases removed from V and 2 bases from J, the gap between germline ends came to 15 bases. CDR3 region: CASSSKPTGPGNTIYF. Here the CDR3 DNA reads TGTGCCAGCAGCTCCAAGCCGACAGGACCTGGAAACACCATATATTTT.

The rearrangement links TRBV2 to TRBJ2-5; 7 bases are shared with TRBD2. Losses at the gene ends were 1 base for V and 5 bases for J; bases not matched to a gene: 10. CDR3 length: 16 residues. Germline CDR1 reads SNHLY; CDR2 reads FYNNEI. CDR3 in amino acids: CASSEGLAVRTETQYF. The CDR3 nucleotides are TGTGCCAGCAGTGAAGGGCTAGCGGTCCGGACGGAGACCCAGTACTTC.

The CDR3 loop is CASSLEYEQYF. Here the CDR3 DNA reads TGTGCCAGCAGTTTGGAGTACGAGCAGTACTTC. The J gene is TRBJ2-7, the V gene TRBV28; the D is unclear. There are 11 residues in the CDR3. CDR1 and CDR2 from the germline V gene are MDHEN and SYDVKM. V lost 3 bases and J 4 bases, leaving 4 bases between the germline ends.

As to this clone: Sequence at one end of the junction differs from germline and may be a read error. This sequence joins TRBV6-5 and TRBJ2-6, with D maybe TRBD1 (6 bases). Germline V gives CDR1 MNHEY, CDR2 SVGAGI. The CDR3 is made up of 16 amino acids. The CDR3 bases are TGTACCAGCAGTTATCGACAGGTAACTGGGGCCAACGTCCTGACTTTC. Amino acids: CTSSYRQVTGANVLTF.

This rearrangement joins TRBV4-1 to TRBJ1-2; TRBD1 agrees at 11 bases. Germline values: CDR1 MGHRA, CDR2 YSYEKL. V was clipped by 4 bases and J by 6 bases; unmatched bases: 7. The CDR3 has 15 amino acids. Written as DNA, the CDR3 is TGCGCCAGCAGCCCGGAGGGGACAGGGGGAAATGGCTACACCTTC. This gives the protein CASSPEGTGGNGYTF.

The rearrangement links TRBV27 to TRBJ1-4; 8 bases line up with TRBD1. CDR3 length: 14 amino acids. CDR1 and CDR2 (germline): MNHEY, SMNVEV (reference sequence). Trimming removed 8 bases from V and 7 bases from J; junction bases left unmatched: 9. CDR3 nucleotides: TGTGCCAGCGGTATCGACAGGGGCGGTGAAAAACTGTTTTTT. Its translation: CASGIDRGGEKLFF.

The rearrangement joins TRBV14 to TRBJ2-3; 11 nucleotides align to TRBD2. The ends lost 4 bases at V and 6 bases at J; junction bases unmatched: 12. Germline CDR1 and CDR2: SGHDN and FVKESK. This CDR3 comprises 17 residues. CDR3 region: CASSLQLAGVGLDTQYF. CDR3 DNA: TGTGCCAGCAGCCTTCAACTAGCGGGAGTGGGACTCGATACGCAGTATTTT. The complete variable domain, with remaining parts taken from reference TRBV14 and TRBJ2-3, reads EAGVTQFPSHSVIEKGQTVTLRCDPISGHDNLYWYRRVMGKEIKFLLHFVKESKQDESGMPNNRFLAERTGGTYSTLKVQPAELEDSGVYFCASSLQLAGVGLDTQYFGPGTRLTVL.

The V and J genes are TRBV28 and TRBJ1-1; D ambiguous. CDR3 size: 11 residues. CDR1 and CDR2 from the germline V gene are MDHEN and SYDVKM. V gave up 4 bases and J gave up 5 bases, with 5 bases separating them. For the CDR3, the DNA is TGTGCCAGCAGTTCGCAGACTGAAGCTTTCTTT. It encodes CASSSQTEAFF.

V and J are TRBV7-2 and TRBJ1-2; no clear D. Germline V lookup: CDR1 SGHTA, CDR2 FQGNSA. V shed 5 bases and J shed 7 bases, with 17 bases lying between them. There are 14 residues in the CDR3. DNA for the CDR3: TGTGCCAGCAGCCCCCGTTCGGGTTCTCTTGGCTACACCTTC. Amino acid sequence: CASSPRSGSLGYTF.

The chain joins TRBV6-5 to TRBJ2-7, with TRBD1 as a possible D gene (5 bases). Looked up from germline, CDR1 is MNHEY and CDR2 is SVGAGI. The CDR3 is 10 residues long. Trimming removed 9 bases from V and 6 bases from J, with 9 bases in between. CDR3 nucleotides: TGTGCCAGACAGGATCCCGAGCAGTACTTC. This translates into CARQDPEQYF.

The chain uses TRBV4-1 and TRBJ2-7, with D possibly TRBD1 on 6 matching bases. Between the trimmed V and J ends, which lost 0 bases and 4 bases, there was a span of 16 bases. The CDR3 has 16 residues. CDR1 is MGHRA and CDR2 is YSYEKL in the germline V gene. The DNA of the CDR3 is TGCGCCAGCAGCCAAGATCAAGGGACAATGTTTTACGAGCAGTACTTC. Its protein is CASSQDQGTMFYEQYF.

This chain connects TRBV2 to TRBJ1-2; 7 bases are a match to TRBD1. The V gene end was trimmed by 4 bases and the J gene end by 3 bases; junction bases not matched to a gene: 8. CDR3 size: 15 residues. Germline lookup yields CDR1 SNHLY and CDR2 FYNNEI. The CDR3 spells CASSVRTGGDYGYTF. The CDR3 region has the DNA TGTGCCAGCAGTGTTCGGACAGGCGGAGACTATGGCTACACCTTC.

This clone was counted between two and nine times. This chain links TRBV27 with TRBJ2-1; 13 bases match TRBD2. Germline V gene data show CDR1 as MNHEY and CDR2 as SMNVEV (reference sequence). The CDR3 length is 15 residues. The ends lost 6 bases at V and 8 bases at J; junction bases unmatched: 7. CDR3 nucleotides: TGTGCCAGCAGATCACTAGCGGGGGGGAAGGATGAGCAGTTCTTC. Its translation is CASRSLAGGKDEQFF.

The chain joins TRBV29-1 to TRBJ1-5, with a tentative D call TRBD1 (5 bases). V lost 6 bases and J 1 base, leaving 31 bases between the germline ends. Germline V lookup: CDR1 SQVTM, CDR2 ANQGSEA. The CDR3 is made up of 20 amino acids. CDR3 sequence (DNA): TGCAGCGTGGCGACCCGAAGGGGAAAGACTGCACCGCCCAGCAATCAGCCCCAGCATTTT. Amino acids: CSVATRRGKTAPPSNQPQHF.

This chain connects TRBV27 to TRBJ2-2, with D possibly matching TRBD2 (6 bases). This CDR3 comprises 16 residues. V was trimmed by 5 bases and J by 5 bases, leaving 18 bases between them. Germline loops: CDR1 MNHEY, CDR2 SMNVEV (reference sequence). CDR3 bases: TGTGCCAGCAGTCCCTTGGCGGGGCCGTGGACCGGGGAGCTGTTTTTT. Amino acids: CASSPLAGPWTGELFF.

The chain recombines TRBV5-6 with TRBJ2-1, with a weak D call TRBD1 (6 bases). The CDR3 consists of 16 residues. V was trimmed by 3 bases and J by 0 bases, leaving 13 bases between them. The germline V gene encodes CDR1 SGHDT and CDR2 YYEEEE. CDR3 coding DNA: TGTGCCAGCAGCTACCGGGACACCGGCTCCTACAATGAGCAGTTCTTC. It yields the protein CASSYRDTGSYNEQFF. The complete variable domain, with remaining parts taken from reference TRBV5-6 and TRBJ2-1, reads DAGVTQSPTHLIKTRGQQVTLRCSPKSGHDTVSWYQQALGQGPQFIFQYYEEEERQRGNFPDRFSGHQFPNYSSELNVNALLLGDSALYLCASSYRDTGSYNEQFFGPGTRLTVL.

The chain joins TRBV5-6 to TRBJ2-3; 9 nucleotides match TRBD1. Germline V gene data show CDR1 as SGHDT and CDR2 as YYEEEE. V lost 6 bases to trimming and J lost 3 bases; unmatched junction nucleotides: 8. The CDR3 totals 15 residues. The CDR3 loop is CASNRGLEVTDTQYF. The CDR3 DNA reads TGTGCCAGCAACAGGGGGCTCGAAGTAACAGATACGCAGTATTTT.

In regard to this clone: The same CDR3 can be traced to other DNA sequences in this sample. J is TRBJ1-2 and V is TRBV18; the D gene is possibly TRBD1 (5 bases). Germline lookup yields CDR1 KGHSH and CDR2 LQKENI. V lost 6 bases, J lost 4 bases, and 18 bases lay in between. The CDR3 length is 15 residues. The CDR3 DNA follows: TGTGCCAGCTCCCCGCGAGGGACGGAGGGCTATGGCTACACCTTC. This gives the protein CASSPRGTEGYGYTF.

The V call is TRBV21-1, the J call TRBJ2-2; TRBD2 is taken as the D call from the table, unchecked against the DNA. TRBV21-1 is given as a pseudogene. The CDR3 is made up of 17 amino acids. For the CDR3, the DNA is TGTGCCAGCGGTCCTAGCGACCCGGGGAGGAACACCGGGGAGCTGTTTTTT. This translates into CASGPSDPGRNTGELFF.

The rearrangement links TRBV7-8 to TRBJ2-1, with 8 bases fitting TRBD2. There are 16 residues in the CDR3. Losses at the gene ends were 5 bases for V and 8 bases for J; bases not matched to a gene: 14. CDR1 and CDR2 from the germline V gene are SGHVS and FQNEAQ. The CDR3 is CASSPTPGLVSDEQFF. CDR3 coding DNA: TGTGCCAGCAGCCCCACTCCGGGACTAGTGAGCGATGAGCAGTTCTTC.

In DNA, the CDR3 is TGTGCCTGGAGCGGGACAGCCCCCCCGACCCAGTACTTC. Amino acids: CAWSGTAPPTQYF. The chain joins TRBV30 to TRBJ2-5; TRBD1 matches at 7 bases. This CDR3 contains 13 residues. From germline, CDR1 is GTSNPN and CDR2 SVGIG (reference sequence). V lost 3 bases, J lost 7 bases, and 8 bases stayed unmatched.

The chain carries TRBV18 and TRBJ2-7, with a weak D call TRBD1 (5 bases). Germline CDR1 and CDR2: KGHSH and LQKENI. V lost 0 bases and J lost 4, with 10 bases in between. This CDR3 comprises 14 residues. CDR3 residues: CASSPPRDRYEQYF. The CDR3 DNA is TGTGCCAGCTCACCACCGAGAGACAGATACGAGCAGTACTTC.

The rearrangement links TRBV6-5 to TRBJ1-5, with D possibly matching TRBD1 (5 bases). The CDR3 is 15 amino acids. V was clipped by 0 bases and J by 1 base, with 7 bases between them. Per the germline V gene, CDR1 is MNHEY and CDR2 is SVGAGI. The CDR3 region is CASSYSEGSNQPQHF. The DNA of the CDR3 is TGTGCCAGCAGTTACTCGGAGGGGAGCAATCAGCCCCAGCATTTT.

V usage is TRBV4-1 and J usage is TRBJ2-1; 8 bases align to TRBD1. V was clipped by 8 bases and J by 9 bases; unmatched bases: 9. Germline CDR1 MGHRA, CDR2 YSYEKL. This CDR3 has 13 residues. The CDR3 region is CASSRTGLAEQFF. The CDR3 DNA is TGCGCCAGCTCGCGGACAGGGCTCGCTGAGCAGTTCTTC.